This T cell receptor beta chain comes out of a study of blood T cells in healthy people across ages. General study results and limits: Aged donors had fewer naive CD4+ cells and lower diversity than long-lived donors. Because donor CMV status was unknown, expanded clonotype changes were possibly confounded.

This clonotype has more than one count but fewer than ten. Its antigen is not known. A sample-barcoded 5' primer and a J-beta primer mix were used in a second PCR of about 6 to 12 cycles. A single record per CDR3 protein comes from TCRdb applying MiXCR to the 5' RACE reads. The sample includes under 1,000,000 distinct CDR3 sequences, 36% of them seen just once. PBMCs numbering at least 6 million were isolated per sample. V was pared by 2 bases and J by 8 bases, with 7 bases between. The CDR3 is 13 amino acids. Germline assignment: CDR1 SEHNR and CDR2 FQNEAQ (reference sequence). The chain joins TRBV7-9 to TRBJ1-6; no firm D call. Sequences were obtained from blood. This clonotype was sampled from a man younger than 30 in good health. Written as DNA, the CDR3 is TGTGCCAGCAGCTTAAGACCGGATTCACCCCTCCACTTT. Translating gives CASSLRPDSPLHF.